This TCR beta chain is drawn from a study of T cell responses to AZD1222 COVID-19 vaccine. V dropped 4 bases and J dropped 8; count of bases not matched to a gene: 8. CDR1 is MNHEY and CDR2 is SVGAGI in the germline V gene. The CDR3 runs to 14 residues. This table comes from immunoSEQ multiplex PCR, and its TCRdb copy is limited to in-frame clones, with some not included. The sample holds tens of thousands of clones; around 80% are singletons and the top ten take about 3.6%. With respect to this clone: Antigen: not known.

Study-wide results and limits: Most donors were white British, females outnumbered males, and clonal diversity was possibly underestimated.

Sequenced here: peripheral blood, sampled on day 0 of AZD1222 vaccination. This TCR was recovered from an adult in good health. V gene TRBV6-5 combines with J gene TRBJ1-2, with 9 nucleotides matching TRBD1. The CDR3 sequence: CASSSVGQGYGYTF. The CDR3 DNA follows: TGTGCCAGCAGTTCTGTTGGACAGGGGTACGGCTACACCTTC.